This TCR beta chain comes out of a study of T cells in Graves' hyperthyroidism and ophthalmopathy. This clonotype was observed at least ten times. Template material for amplifying TCR beta CDR3 regions consisted of RNA transcripts. Primed by the HTBI set, a first-round RT-PCR was run on the TCR CDR3. TCRdb recomputed calls from the multiplex PCR reads with MiXCR, one row per CDR3 protein. The top ten hold approximately 3.4% of the sample, which has more than 55,000 distinct CDR3 sequences, about 57% seen once. CDR1 SGHRS and CDR2 YFSETQ come from the germline V gene. Trimming removed 1 base at V and 0 bases at J, with 7 bases between. The CDR3 spans 14 residues.

The receptor was isolated from a woman aged 55-69 years with Graves' ophthalmopathy. Sequenced material: blood. The chain joins TRBV5-1 to TRBJ1-1; no clear D gene. The CDR3 loop is CASSLPGLNTEAFF. CDR3 sequence (DNA): TGCGCCAGCAGCTTGCCGGGCCTGAACACTGAAGCTTTCTTT. The variable domain in full, with the rest retrieved from reference TRBV5-1 and TRBJ1-1, is KAGVTQTPRYLIKTRGQQVTLSCSPISGHRSVSWYQQTPGQGLQFLFEYFSETQRNKGNFPGRFSGRQFSNSRSEMNVSTLELGDSALYLCASSLPGLNTEAFFGQGTRLTVV.